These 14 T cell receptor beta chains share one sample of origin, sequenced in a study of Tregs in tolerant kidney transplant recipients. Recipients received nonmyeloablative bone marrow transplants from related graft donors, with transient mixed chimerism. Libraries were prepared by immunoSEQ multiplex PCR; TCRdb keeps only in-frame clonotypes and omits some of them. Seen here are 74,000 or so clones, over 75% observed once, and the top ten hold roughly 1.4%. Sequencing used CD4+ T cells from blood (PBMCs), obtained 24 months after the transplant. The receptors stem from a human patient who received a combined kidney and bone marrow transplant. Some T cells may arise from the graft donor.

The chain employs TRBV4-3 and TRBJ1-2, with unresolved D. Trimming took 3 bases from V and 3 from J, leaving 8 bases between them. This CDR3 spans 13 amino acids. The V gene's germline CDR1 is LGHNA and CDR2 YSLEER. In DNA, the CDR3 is TGCGCCAGCAGCCACACAGATTACTATGGCTACACCTTC. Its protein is CASSHTDYYGYTF.

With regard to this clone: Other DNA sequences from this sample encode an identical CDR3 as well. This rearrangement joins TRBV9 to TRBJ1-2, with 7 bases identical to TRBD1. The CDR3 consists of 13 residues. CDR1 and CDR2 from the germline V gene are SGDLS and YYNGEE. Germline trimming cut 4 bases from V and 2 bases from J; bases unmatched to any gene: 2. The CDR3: CASSPDRNYGYTF. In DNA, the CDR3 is TGTGCCAGCAGCCCGGACAGGAACTATGGCTACACCTTC.

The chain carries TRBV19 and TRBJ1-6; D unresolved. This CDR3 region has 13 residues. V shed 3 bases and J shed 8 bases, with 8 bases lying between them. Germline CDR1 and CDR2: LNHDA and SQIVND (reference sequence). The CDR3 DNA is TGTGCCAGTAGTATGATTCAGGATTCACCCCTCCACTTT. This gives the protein CASSMIQDSPLHF.

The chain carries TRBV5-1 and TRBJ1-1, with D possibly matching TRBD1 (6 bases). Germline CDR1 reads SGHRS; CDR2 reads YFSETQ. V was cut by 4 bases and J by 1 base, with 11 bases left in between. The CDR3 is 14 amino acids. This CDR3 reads CASSTDRPNTEAFF. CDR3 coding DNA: TGCGCCAGCAGCACCGACAGGCCGAACACTGAAGCTTTCTTT.

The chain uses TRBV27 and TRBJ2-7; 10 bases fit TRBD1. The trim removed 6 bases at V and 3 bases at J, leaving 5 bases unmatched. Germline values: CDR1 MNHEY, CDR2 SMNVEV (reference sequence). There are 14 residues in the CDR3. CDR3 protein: CASRFDRGLYEQYF. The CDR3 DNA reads TGTGCCAGCAGATTCGACAGGGGGCTCTACGAGCAGTACTTC.

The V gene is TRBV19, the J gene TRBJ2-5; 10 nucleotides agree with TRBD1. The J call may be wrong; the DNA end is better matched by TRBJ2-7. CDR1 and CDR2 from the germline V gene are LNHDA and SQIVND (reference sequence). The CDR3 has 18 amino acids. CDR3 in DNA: TGTGCCAGTAGTATCGACAGGGGGCGAAGCGGGAGTCCCTACGAGCAGTACTTC. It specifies CASSIDRGRSGSPYEQYF.

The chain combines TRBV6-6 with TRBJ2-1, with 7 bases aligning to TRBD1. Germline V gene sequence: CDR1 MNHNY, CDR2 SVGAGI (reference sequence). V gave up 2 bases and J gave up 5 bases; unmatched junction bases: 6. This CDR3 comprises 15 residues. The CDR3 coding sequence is TGTGCCAGCAGTTACCGCGGCAGGGGGAACAATGAGCAGTTCTTC. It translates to CASSYRGRGNNEQFF.

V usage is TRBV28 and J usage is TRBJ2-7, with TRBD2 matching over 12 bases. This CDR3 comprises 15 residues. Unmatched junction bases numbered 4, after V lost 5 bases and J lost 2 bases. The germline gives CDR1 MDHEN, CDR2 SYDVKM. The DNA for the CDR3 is TGTGCCAGCAGTCCTAGCGGGGGGGTAACCTACGAGCAGTACTTC. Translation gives CASSPSGGVTYEQYF. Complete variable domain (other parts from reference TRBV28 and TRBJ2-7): DVKVTQSSRYLVKRTGEKVFLECVQDMDHENMFWYRQDPGLGLRLIYFSYDVKMKEKGDIPEGYSVSREKKERFSLILESASTNQTSMYLCASSPSGGVTYEQYFGPGTRLTVT.

The CDR3 DNA is TGTGCCAGCAGCTTAGCAGGGGTGTATCAGCCCCAGCATTTT. This codes for CASSLAGVYQPQHF. The V call is TRBV7-2, the J call TRBJ1-5, with D possibly TRBD1 on 5 matching bases. Per germline, CDR1 SGHTA and CDR2 FQGNSA. Trimming cost V 0 bases and J 5 bases, with 8 bases left between them. The CDR3 is 14 residues long.

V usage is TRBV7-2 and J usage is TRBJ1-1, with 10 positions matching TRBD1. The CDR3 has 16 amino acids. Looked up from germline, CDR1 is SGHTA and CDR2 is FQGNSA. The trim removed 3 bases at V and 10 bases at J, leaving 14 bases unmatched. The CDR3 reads CASSLSWGQGLSGAFF. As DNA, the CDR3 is TGTGCCAGCAGCTTGAGTTGGGGACAGGGGCTCTCTGGAGCTTTCTTT.

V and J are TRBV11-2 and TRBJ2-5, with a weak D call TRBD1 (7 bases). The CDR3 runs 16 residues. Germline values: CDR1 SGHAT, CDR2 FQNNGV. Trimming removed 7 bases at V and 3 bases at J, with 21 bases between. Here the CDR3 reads CASTRFGGGYEETQYF. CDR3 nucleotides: TGTGCCAGCACCCGGTTTGGAGGGGGCTATGAAGAGACCCAGTACTTC.

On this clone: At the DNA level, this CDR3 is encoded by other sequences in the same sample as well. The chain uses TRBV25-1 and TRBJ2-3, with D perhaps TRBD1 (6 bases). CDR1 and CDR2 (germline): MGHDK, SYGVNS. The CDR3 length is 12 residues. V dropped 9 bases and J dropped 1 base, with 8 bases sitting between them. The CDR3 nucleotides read TGTGCCAGTAACAGGGGCACAGATACGCAGTATTTT. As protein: CASNRGTDTQYF.

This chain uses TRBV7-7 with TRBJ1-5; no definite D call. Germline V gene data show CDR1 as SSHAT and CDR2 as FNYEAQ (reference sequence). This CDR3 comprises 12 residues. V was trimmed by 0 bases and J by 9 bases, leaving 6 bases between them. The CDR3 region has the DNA TGTGCCAGCAGCTTAGCGTTCCGGCCCCAGCATTTT. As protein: CASSLAFRPQHF. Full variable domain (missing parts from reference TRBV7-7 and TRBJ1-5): GAGVSQSPRYKVTKRGQDVTLRCDPISSHATLYWYQQALGQGPEFLTYFNYEAQPDKSGLPSDRFSAERPEGSISTLTIQRTEQRDSAMYRCASSLAFRPQHFGDGTRLSIL.

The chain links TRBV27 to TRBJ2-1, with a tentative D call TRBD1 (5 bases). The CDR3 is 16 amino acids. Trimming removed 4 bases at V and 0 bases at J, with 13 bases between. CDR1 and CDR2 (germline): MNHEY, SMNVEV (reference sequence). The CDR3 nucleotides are TGTGCCAGCAGTTCACAGGCTATGAGCTCCTACAATGAGCAGTTCTTC. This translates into CASSSQAMSSYNEQFF.